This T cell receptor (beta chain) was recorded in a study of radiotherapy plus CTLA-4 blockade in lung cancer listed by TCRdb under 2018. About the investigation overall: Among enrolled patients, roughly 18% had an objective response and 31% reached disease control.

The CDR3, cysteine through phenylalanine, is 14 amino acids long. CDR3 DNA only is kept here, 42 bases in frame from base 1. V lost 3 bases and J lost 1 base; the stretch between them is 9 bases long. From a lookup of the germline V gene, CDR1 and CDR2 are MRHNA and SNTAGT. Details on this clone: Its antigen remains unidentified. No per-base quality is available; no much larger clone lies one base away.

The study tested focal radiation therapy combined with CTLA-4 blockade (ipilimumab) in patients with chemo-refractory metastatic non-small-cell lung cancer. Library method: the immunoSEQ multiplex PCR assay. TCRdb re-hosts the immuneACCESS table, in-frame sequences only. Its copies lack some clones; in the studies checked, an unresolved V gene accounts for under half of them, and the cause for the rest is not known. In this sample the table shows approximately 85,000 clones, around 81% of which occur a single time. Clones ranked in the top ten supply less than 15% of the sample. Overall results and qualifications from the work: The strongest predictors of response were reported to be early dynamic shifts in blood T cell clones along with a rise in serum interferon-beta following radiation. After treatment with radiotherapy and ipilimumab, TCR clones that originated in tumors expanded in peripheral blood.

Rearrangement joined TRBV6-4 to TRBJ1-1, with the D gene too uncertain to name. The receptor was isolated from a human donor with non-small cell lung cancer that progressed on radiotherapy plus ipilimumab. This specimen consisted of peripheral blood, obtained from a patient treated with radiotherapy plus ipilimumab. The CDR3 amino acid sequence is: CASSETGQNTEAFF. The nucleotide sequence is TGTGCCAGCAGTGAGACCGGGCAGAACACTGAAGCTTTCTTT.